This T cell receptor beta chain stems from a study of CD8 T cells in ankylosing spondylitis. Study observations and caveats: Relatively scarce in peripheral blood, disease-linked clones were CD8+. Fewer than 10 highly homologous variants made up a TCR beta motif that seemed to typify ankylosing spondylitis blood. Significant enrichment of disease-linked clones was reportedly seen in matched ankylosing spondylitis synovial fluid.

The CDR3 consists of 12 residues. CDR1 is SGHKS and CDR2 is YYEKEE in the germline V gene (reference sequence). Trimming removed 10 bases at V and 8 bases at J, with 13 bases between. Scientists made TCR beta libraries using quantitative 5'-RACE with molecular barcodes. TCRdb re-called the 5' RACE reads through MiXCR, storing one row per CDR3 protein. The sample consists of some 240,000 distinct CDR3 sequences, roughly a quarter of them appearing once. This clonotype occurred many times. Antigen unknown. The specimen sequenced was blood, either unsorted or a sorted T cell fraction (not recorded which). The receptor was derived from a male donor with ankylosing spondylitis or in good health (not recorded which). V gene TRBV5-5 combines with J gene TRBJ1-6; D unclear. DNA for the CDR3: TGTGCCGGGTCCACGGGCGATTCACCCCTCCACTTT. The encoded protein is CAGSTGDSPLHF.